Listed below are T cell receptor beta chains from one sample, sequenced in a study of blood T cell repertoires in COVID-19. Here immunoSEQ multiplex PCR was the method, and the copy in TCRdb shows in-frame clones only, minus some. The sample yields approximately 100,000 clones, around nine tenths seen once. Sequenced material: peripheral blood. The receptors here all came from a human donor with acute or convalescent COVID-19. The donor label of this sample is uncertain. Both conserved end residues are part of each CDR3. A D gene is named only where the DNA matches it firmly. For some rows the clone size is stated as once, few or many, or as a class when expanded; others skip it.

D gene: .
J gene: TRBJ1-3
clone size: .
V gene: TRBV6-6
CDR3 protein: CASSYGGAGNTIYF

D gene: .
J gene: TRBJ1-6
clone size: once
V gene: TRBV3-1/TRBV3-2
CDR3 protein: CASSQVGRDSPLHF

D gene: TRBD1
J gene: TRBJ2-1
clone size: .
V gene: TRBV10-3
CDR3 protein: CAIRLTGGAGNEQFF

D gene: .
J gene: TRBJ2-7
clone size: .
V gene: TRBV27
CDR3 protein: CASSFRGRINEQYF

D gene: TRBD1
J gene: TRBJ2-5
clone size: .
V gene: TRBV19
CDR3 protein: CASSEGQGLRETQYF

D gene: .
J gene: TRBJ1-1
clone size: .
V gene: TRBV19
CDR3 protein: CASTWTDTNTEAFF

D gene: TRBD1
J gene: TRBJ1-1
clone size: .
V gene: TRBV18
CDR3 protein: CASSPATGFDTEAFF

D gene: .
J gene: TRBJ2-7
clone size: few
V gene: TRBV5-1
CDR3 protein: CASSLGLGAYEQYF

D gene: TRBD1
J gene: TRBJ1-5
clone size: .
V gene: TRBV6-2/TRBV6-3
CDR3 protein: CASSQDRDGNQPQHF

D gene: .
J gene: TRBJ2-2
clone size: .
V gene: TRBV28
CDR3 protein: CASSLPLGGGSNTGELFF

D gene: .
J gene: TRBJ2-3
clone size: .
V gene: TRBV7-2
CDR3 protein: CASSSPGSTDTQYF

D gene: .
J gene: TRBJ1-1
clone size: .
V gene: TRBV6-1
CDR3 protein: CASRSPRVMNTEAFF

D gene: .
J gene: TRBJ2-1
clone size: .
V gene: TRBV15
CDR3 protein: CATIIDNSLGYAVYNEQFF

D gene: TRBD2
J gene: TRBJ2-1
clone size: .
V gene: TRBV6-5
CDR3 protein: CASRSGTSGSNEQFF

D gene: .
J gene: TRBJ1-4
clone size: .
V gene: TRBV4-2
CDR3 protein: CASSQDPSLGEKLFF

D gene: TRBD1
J gene: TRBJ2-2
clone size: .
V gene: TRBV7-3
CDR3 protein: CASSYGTATGELFF

D gene: TRBD1
J gene: TRBJ2-7
clone size: .
V gene: TRBV28
CDR3 protein: CASSLLGTGGGYEQYF

D gene: .
J gene: TRBJ1-6
clone size: once
V gene: TRBV5-1
CDR3 protein: CASSFTSNSPLHF

D gene: TRBD1
J gene: TRBJ2-7
clone size: .
V gene: TRBV18
CDR3 protein: CASSTTGVEFTYEQYF

D gene: .
J gene: TRBJ1-5
clone size: .
V gene: TRBV19
CDR3 protein: CASSVRVRQPQHF

D gene: .
J gene: TRBJ2-5
clone size: .
V gene: TRBV3-1/TRBV3-2
CDR3 protein: CASSQQQETQYF

D gene: TRBD1
J gene: TRBJ1-1
clone size: .
V gene: TRBV10-3
CDR3 protein: CAISESIGTGSRYTEAFF

D gene: .
J gene: TRBJ2-5
clone size: .
V gene: TRBV18
CDR3 protein: CASSPEMGQTGAQYF

D gene: TRBD1
J gene: TRBJ1-5
clone size: .
V gene: TRBV28
CDR3 protein: CAIRDRVSNQPQHF

D gene: .
J gene: TRBJ1-1
clone size: .
V gene: TRBV28
CDR3 protein: CATNPTSNTEAFF

D gene: .
J gene: TRBJ2-3
clone size: .
V gene: TRBV25-1
CDR3 protein: CASRPHAGASLMNTQYF

D gene: .
J gene: TRBJ2-7
clone size: .
V gene: TRBV6-5
CDR3 protein: CASSRDTTGEQYF

D gene: .
J gene: TRBJ2-7
clone size: once
V gene: TRBV28
CDR3 protein: CATRQTEIYYEQYF

D gene: .
J gene: TRBJ1-2
clone size: .
V gene: TRBV12-3/TRBV12-4
CDR3 protein: CASSLAREYGYTF

D gene: TRBD1
J gene: TRBJ2-6
clone size: .
V gene: TRBV7-2
CDR3 protein: CASSPTGGSGANVLTF

D gene: .
J gene: TRBJ2-7
clone size: .
V gene: TRBV4-1
CDR3 protein: CASSQDHGGRRASNEQYF

D gene: .
J gene: TRBJ1-1
clone size: .
V gene: TRBV18
CDR3 protein: CASSSNRAKNTEAFF

D gene: .
J gene: TRBJ2-1
clone size: .
V gene: TRBV7-2
CDR3 protein: CASSLERGTPFSYNEQFF

D gene: .
J gene: TRBJ1-1
clone size: .
V gene: TRBV27
CDR3 protein: CASSPPPTDPNTEAFF

D gene: .
J gene: TRBJ2-3
clone size: .
V gene: TRBV5-1
CDR3 protein: CASSRGSDTQYF

D gene: TRBD2
J gene: TRBJ2-7
clone size: .
V gene: TRBV27
CDR3 protein: CASRNSGSAYEQYF

D gene: .
J gene: TRBJ2-3
clone size: .
V gene: TRBV5-1
CDR3 protein: CASAISGGFRDTQYF

D gene: TRBD1
J gene: TRBJ1-2
clone size: .
V gene: TRBV9
CDR3 protein: CASSLRTGVGYTF

D gene: .
J gene: TRBJ1-2
clone size: .
V gene: TRBV5-5
CDR3 protein: CASSLVAGAYGYTF

D gene: .
J gene: TRBJ1-2
clone size: .
V gene: TRBV12-3/TRBV12-4
CDR3 protein: CASSLRYGYTF